These 13 T cell receptor beta chains share one sample of origin, sequenced in a study of fetal regulatory T cell absence and autoimmunity. The repertoire was sequenced with immunoSEQ multiplex PCR; TCRdb's copy has only in-frame clones and lacks some. The sample has roughly 95,000 clones, about three quarters seen once. The sample comprised pancreas tissue. These TCRs come from a male donor with IPEX syndrome.

V gene TRBV15 combines with J gene TRBJ2-5; 7 positions match TRBD2. This CDR3 comprises 15 residues. Trimming took 0 bases from V and 5 from J; bases not matched to a gene: 6. Germline assignment: CDR1 LNHNV and CDR2 YYDKDF (reference sequence). CDR3 in DNA: TGTGCCACCAGCAGAGATGGGGGGAGGGAGGAGACCCAGTACTTC. It specifies CATSRDGGREETQYF.

This clone was seen a few times. The chain joins TRBV7-9 to TRBJ1-2, with 8 bases lining up with TRBD1. The V gene's germline CDR1 is SEHNR and CDR2 FQNEAQ (reference sequence). This CDR3 has 15 residues. V gave up 5 bases and J gave up 3 bases; unmatched junction bases: 8. The CDR3 nucleotides are TGTGCCAGCAGCATACCCGGGACAGGTTACTATGGCTACACCTTC. It translates to CASSIPGTGYYGYTF.

The rearrangement joins TRBV4-1 to TRBJ2-3; 10 bases map to TRBD2. The CDR3 spans 16 residues. CDR1 is MGHRA, CDR2 YSYEKL, per germline. The junction had 6 bases not matched to a gene; V was cut back by 4 bases and J by 2 bases. For the CDR3, the DNA is TGCGCCAGCAGCCGAAATGGACTAGCGGTCACAGATACGCAGTATTTT. It is translated as CASSRNGLAVTDTQYF.

The chain joins TRBV21-1 to TRBJ1-2; the table's D gene call, TRBD1, was not cross checked with the DNA. TRBV21-1 is flagged as a pseudogene. The CDR3 loop spans 14 amino acids. The CDR3 sequence: CASRPRVSSYGYTF. The DNA for the CDR3 is TGTGCCAGCAGGCCCAGGGTCTCTTCCTATGGCTACACCTTC.

The chain carries TRBV18 and TRBJ1-1; TRBD1 might be the D (5 bases). The germline V gene has CDR1 KGHSH and CDR2 LQKENI. The CDR3 extends over 15 amino acids. The ends were cut back, 2 bases at V and 6 bases at J, with 16 bases in the middle. CDR3 region: CASSPSGRGFAEAFF. The CDR3 DNA reads as TGTGCCAGCTCACCATCGGGACGGGGATTTGCTGAAGCTTTCTTT.

This chain uses TRBV10-3 with TRBJ2-7; possibly TRBD2 for D (5 bases). The CDR3 sequence is 13 residues long. Trimming pared 0 bases from V and 7 bases from J, leaving 10 bases between. Germline V gives CDR1 ENHRY, CDR2 SYGVKD. The DNA for the CDR3 is TGTGCCATCAGTGAGTCGATATCGGGGGAGCAGTACTTC. It specifies CAISESISGEQYF.

The CDR3 loop is CASSQGTSGNNEQFF. The DNA of the CDR3 is TGCGCCAGCAGCCAGGGGACTAGCGGAAACAATGAGCAGTTCTTC. V and J are TRBV4-3 and TRBJ2-1; 11 bases are a match to TRBD2. The V segment lost 3 bases and the J segment 5 bases; nucleotides outside the gene matches: 3. Germline CDR1 is LGHNA and CDR2 is YSLEER. The CDR3 runs to 15 residues.

This sequence joins TRBV30 and TRBJ1-2, with D perhaps TRBD1 (5 bases). Germline loops: CDR1 GTSNPN, CDR2 SVGIG (reference sequence). V lost 0 bases to trimming and J lost 14 bases, with 13 bases between them. This CDR3 is 11 amino acids long. The CDR3 DNA follows: TGTGCCTGGAGTGTACGAGGGGTACAGACCTTC. Translating it yields CAWSVRGVQTF. The full variable domain, in which reference TRBV30 and TRBJ1-2 provide the parts outside the CDR3, is SQTIHQWPATLVQPVGSPLSLECTVEGTSNPNLYWYRQAAGRGLQLLFYSVGIGQISSEVPQNLSASRPQDRQFILSSKKLLLSDSGFYLCAWSVRGVQTFGSGTRLTVV.

The J gene is TRBJ1-5, the V gene TRBV5-6; a weak D match, TRBD1 (6 bases). The germline CDR1 and CDR2 sequences are SGHDT and YYEEEE. The CDR3 has 13 residues. V shed 5 bases and J shed 7 bases, with 13 bases lying between them. Written as DNA, the CDR3 is TGTGCCAGCAGTGAAGGGGGAGGGCAGCCCCAGCATTTT. The encoded protein is CASSEGGGQPQHF.

A remark on this clone: Other DNA variants within this sample encode the same CDR3. This rearrangement joins TRBV6-6 to TRBJ2-7; TRBD1 matches at 10 bases. CDR1 is MNHNY, CDR2 SVGAGI, per germline (reference sequence). V lost 0 bases to trimming and J lost 6 bases; unmatched junction nucleotides: 2. This CDR3 region has 14 residues. The CDR3 is CASSYSDRGREQYF. DNA for the CDR3: TGTGCCAGCAGTTACTCCGACAGGGGGCGCGAGCAGTACTTC.

The CDR3 DNA is TGTGCCAGCAGAGAAGGGGGACCGTACACAGATACGCAGTATTTT. Translated, it gives CASREGGPYTDTQYF. The chain carries TRBV5-8 and TRBJ2-3, with D maybe TRBD1 (6 bases). V dropped 5 bases and J dropped 2 bases, with 15 bases sitting between them. The length of the CDR3 is 15 residues. Germline values: CDR1 SGHTS, CDR2 YDEGEE.

This clone was seen only a few times. The chain employs TRBV2 and TRBJ2-7, with a weak D call TRBD1 (6 bases). V dropped 0 bases and J dropped 3 bases, with 21 bases sitting between them. The CDR3 runs to 18 residues. CDR1 is SNHLY, CDR2 FYNNEI, per germline. This CDR3 reads CASSEALGHRAENYEQYF. The CDR3 DNA sequence: TGTGCCAGCAGTGAAGCGCTTGGCCACAGGGCAGAGAACTACGAGCAGTACTTC.

This clone has at least ten counts. The J gene is TRBJ1-1, the V gene TRBV9, with no clear D. Deletions cut 0 bases from V and 1 base from J, with 10 bases between. This CDR3 region has 15 residues. CDR1 and CDR2 (germline): SGDLS, YYNGEE. CDR3: CASSVGGAGNTEAFF. CDR3 DNA sequence: TGTGCCAGCAGCGTAGGAGGAGCAGGGAACACTGAAGCTTTCTTT.